Detailed here is one TCR beta chain. Its antigen is not known. The sample belongs to a study of molecular identifiers for immune sequencing clone quantification. Overall study results and limits: In naive cells, clones above 20 RNA copies held under 1% of molecules, whereas in effector cells they held over 98%.

TCRdb independently ran MiXCR on the PCR reads; one entry per CDR3 protein. The sample shows hundreds of thousands of distinct CDR3 sequences, over 20% of them seen only once. Germline assignment: CDR1 MNHEY and CDR2 SVGEGT. The CDR3 consists of 13 residues. V lost 4 bases and J 5 bases, leaving 11 bases between the germline ends. The authors sorted naive CD8 T cells as CD8+CD4-CCR7+CD45RA+. Sequences were obtained from naive CD8+ T cells from blood, with Jurkat cell RNA spiked in. Subset in this sample: FACS-sorted CD8+CD4-CCR7+CD45RA+ naive T cells. This chain links TRBV6-2 or TRBV6-3 with TRBJ1-1; D is perhaps TRBD1 (6 bases). This TCR was sampled from a human donor in good health. Some libraries in this study had Jurkat cell RNA spiked in. CDR3 region: CASSSGVYTEAFF. The DNA of the CDR3 is TGTGCCAGCAGTTCAGGGGTTTATACTGAAGCTTTCTTT.